This T cell receptor (beta chain) is from a study of T cell responses to AZD1222 COVID-19 vaccine (dated by TCRdb to about 2021). About the study as a whole: TCR sequencing covered roughly 230 trial participants: 207 given two doses of AZD1222 and approximately 25 given two doses of MenACWY control vaccine. Enrollment into the trials was organized by age into subgroups of 18-55, 56-69 and 70-plus years, and those subgroups contained roughly 150, 30 and 60 TCR-sequenced participants, respectively. Broader findings and caveats from the paper: Because no day 14 peak-response samples were available, the repertoires could be characterized only after the peak T cell response. CD4 TCRs associated with the vaccine covered the entire spike protein, and the dominant responses were in regions 160-218 and 743-854. Participants were mostly white British and included more females than males, and it was suggested by the authors that clonal diversity may have been underestimated. Only a handful of AZD1222 recipients were SARS-CoV-2 seropositive at baseline, limiting conclusions about previously exposed vaccinees. A significant rise in spike-specific TCR breadth and depth was observed after two AZD1222 doses relative to day 0 and relative to MenACWY recipients. Epitopes outside the regions mutated in the B.1.351 and B.1.1.7 variants were reportedly recognized by nearly half of the unique spike-specific TCRs. The 56-69-year group was small, and its depth increase did not reach significance, likely because of low power.

The V end gives up 10 bases and the J end 6 bases, leaving 6 bases in the junction not matched to a gene. Per the germline V gene, SNHLY is the CDR1 and FYNNEI is the CDR2. From the cysteine through the phenylalanine, the CDR3 covers 12 amino acids. The retained sequence is limited to the CDR3, 36 bases, with the frame set at the first base. The CDR3 regions of human TCRbeta chains were analyzed by immunosequencing. The paper's processing steps were these. Repertoire TCRs were matched against a reference library of SARS-CoV-2-specific TCRs generated with the MIRA antigen-specificity platform. Breadth meant the fraction of unique TCRs that were SARS-CoV-2-associated, whereas depth meant the fraction of total T cells that were SARS-CoV-2-associated. Using the MIRA data, each spike-specific TCR was mapped to the spike region that the TCR reacts to and placed in a CD4 or CD8 class. Log10-transformed breadth and depth values were compared by one-way ANOVA with Sidak's multiple comparisons tests. TCRdb obtained this table from immuneACCESS and retained in-frame rearrangements with V and J assigned. These tables miss some clones; where compared with another copy, unresolved V genes account for less than half of the shortfall, and the remainder is unexplained. D and trimming come from the DNA, and the V and J calls and clone size come from that table. This sample holds approximately 91,000 clones; approximately 90% were observed only once. Of the sample, around 30% falls within the top ten clones.

The time point label, as the study defines it: about 28 days (+/-7) after the second vaccine dose. AZD1222 recipients whose second dose came at about 4 weeks and those whose second dose came at about 12 weeks were combined into one group, since spike-specific TCR depth and breadth did not differ between the two schedules. The vaccinee samples were drawn from two UK trials, COV001 and COV002, one of which was a single-blind randomized controlled phase 2/3 trial testing AZD1222 (ChAdOx1 nCoV-19) in healthy adults. Trial participant PBMC samples were collected at day 0 and day 28 after the second dose for TCRbeta chain sequencing. This clone came up once. Its antigen is unknown. There are no base qualities to consult, and no much larger clone falls within one base.

This chain joins TRBV2 to TRBJ2-3, and TRBD1 aligns with 8 junction nucleotides. The source material was peripheral blood, sampled 28 days after the second AZD1222 dose. The receptor comes from an adult who received the AZD1222 COVID-19 vaccine. CDR3 sequence: CATQGASDTQYF. The nucleotides are TGTGCCACGCAGGGGGCGTCGGATACGCAGTATTTT.